This note documents a single T cell receptor beta chain sequence. Its antigen is not identified. These data are taken from a study of T cell responses to AZD1222 COVID-19 vaccine. Points from the study as a whole: Clonal diversity was possibly underestimated, and the donors were mostly white British, with more females.

Using immunoSEQ multiplex PCR, the repertoire was profiled, and TCRdb retains in-frame clones only, with some absent. The sample yields around 110,000 clones, roughly 88% seen once. Looked up from germline, CDR1 is KGHSH and CDR2 is LQKENI. Trimming pared 3 bases from V and 3 bases from J, leaving 14 bases between. The CDR3 contains 15 residues. The starting material was peripheral blood, obtained on day 0 of AZD1222 vaccination. V is TRBV18 and J is TRBJ1-2; D is unresolved. The sequence came from an adult in good health. The DNA for the CDR3 is TGTGCCAGCTCACCCCCCCTTAGAACCCACTATGGCTACACCTTC. It yields the protein CASSPPLRTHYGYTF. Together with reference TRBV18 and TRBJ1-2, the CDR3 gives the full variable domain: NAGVMQNPRHLVRRRGQEARLRCSPMKGHSHVYWYRQLPEEGLKFMVYLQKENIIDESGMPKERFSAEFPKEGPSILRIQQVVRGDSAAYFCASSPPLRTHYGYTFGSGTRLTVV.